This T cell receptor (beta chain) comes out of a study of blood T cell repertoires in COVID-19. Study information: Samples taken during acute and convalescent COVID-19 were collected in the United States, Italy and Spain. The analysed material was cDNA or gDNA that came from T cells, B-cell-depleted T cells, or PBMCs.

Authors' data handling: Estimation of nucleated cell counts was performed using reference gene primer amplification. This table comes from immunoSEQ multiplex PCR, and its TCRdb copy is limited to in-frame clones, with some not included. The DNA was the basis for D and trimming; V, J and clone size are from that table. The table shows over 100,000 clones, with roughly four fifths occurring only once. Losses at the gene ends were 8 bases for V and 3 bases for J; bases not matched to a gene: 7. Germline CDR1 is MNHEY and CDR2 is SVGAGI. The CDR3 runs 14 residues. The material sequenced was peripheral blood. This chain joins TRBV6-5 and TRBJ1-2; TRBD1 agrees at 9 bases. The sequence was obtained from a man aged 55 to 70 with acute or convalescent COVID-19. CDR3 sequence: CASQGTGSYYGYTF. CDR3 nucleotides: TGTGCCAGCCAAGGGACAGGGAGTTACTATGGCTACACCTTC.